Sequencing of this T cell receptor beta chain was carried out in a study of OX40 agonist ivuxolimab in advanced cancers. This clone has a single count. Its antigen is not known. Study results and limitations: Part of the nonresponder group also had normalized T-cell clonal expansion that was low.

Sequencing was performed with immunoSEQ multiplex PCR; in TCRdb, only in-frame clones are kept and a portion is missing. The data show about 12,000 clones, more than 75% seen once. The CDR3 totals 14 residues. Germline lookup yields CDR1 SGHTA and CDR2 FQGTGA. The germline V and J ends were trimmed by 5 bases and 9 bases, with 14 bases remaining between them. The sample was CD4+ or CD8+ T cells sorted from blood, taken in a trial of the OX40 agonist ivuxolimab. The source of this sequence is an adult with an advanced solid tumor such as melanoma, head and neck, liver or kidney cancer. The chain employs TRBV7-3 and TRBJ1-6; a weak D match, TRBD1 (6 bases). The CDR3 region is CASSAGPRGSPLHF. The CDR3 DNA sequence: TGTGCCAGCAGCGCCGGCCCCAGGGGTTCACCCCTCCACTTT.